This T cell receptor (beta chain) is from a study of blood T cells in healthy people across ages. Study outcomes and limitations: Among long-lived donors, naive CD4+ cells were more numerous and diversity higher than in aged donors. The unsorted PBMCs prevented any conclusive comparison of naive versus antigen-experienced cells.

PCR was performed a second time for roughly 7 to 12 cycles using a sample-barcoded 5' primer and a J-beta primer mix. A template-switch adaptor containing 12 random nucleotides labeled each cDNA molecule. One entry per CDR3 protein results from TCRdb running MiXCR on the 5' RACE reads. The sample includes hundreds of thousands of distinct CDR3 sequences, approximately 40% seen only once; the top ten take around 30%. Germline CDR1 is SGHRS and CDR2 is YFSETQ. After removal of 2 bases from V and 0 bases from J, the junction contained 3 bases not matched to a gene. The CDR3 loop spans 15 amino acids. Concerning this clonotype: The antigen remains undetermined.

Sequencing input: blood. The TCR was taken from a man older than 75 in good health. V is TRBV5-1 and J is TRBJ2-3; 7 bases align to TRBD2. The CDR3 region is CASSFGTISTDTQYF. The CDR3 nucleotides are TGCGCCAGCAGCTTCGGGACTATAAGCACAGATACGCAGTATTTT.